The 7 T cell receptor beta chains below all came from one sample that was sequenced in a study of identical twins. TCRdb recomputed calls from the 5' RACE reads with MiXCR, one row per CDR3 protein. The repertoire includes hundreds of thousands of distinct CDR3 sequences, more than 9% of them detected once, and around 1.5% sits in the top ten. The same sample was also used in a study of yellow fever vaccine responses in identical twins.

Specimen: PBMCs. These receptors originate from a woman aged 18-29 years in good health.

This clonotype was observed at least ten times. The chain is built from TRBV6-5 and TRBJ2-5; 9 positions match TRBD1. The V segment lost 0 bases and the J segment 6 bases; nucleotides outside the gene matches: 11. The CDR3 length is 17 residues. CDR1 MNHEY and CDR2 SVGAGI come from the germline V gene. The CDR3: CASSYSMLGQGGKTQYF. The CDR3 nucleotides read TGTGCCAGCAGTTACTCGATGTTGGGACAGGGAGGAAAGACCCAGTACTTC.

This clonotype showed up just a few times. J is TRBJ2-1 and V is TRBV7-3; unclear D gene. The CDR3 extends over 12 amino acids. Trimming left V 4 bases short and J 10 bases short, with 11 bases between. Germline loops: CDR1 SGHTA, CDR2 FQGTGA. The CDR3 DNA reads TGTGCCAGCAGCTCCCCCTCCTGGGAGCAGTTCTTC. This encodes CASSSPSWEQFF.

This clonotype was counted at least ten times. The chain recombines TRBV12-3 or TRBV12-4 with TRBJ2-3; D is uncertain. The CDR3 loop spans 13 amino acids. The V gene lost 5 bases and the J gene lost 2 bases, with 8 bases spanning the gap. CDR3 sequence reads: CASSPLYTDTQYF. CDR3 sequence (DNA): TGTGCCAGCAGTCCCTTATACACAGATACGCAGTATTTT.

As to this clonotype: A much larger clone is a single base away; this may be a read error. The rearrangement uses TRBV4-2 and TRBJ2-7, with D possibly being TRBD2 (6 bases). The CDR3 is 15 residues long. CDR1 and CDR2 from the germline V gene are LGHNA and YNFKEQ. CDR3 nucleotides: TGTGCCAGCAGCCAAGATTTCGGGGGAGCCTACGAGCATTACTTC. It specifies CASSQDFGGAYEHYF.

This clonotype has at least ten counts. V is TRBV29-1 and J is TRBJ2-2, with D perhaps matching TRBD1 (6 bases). Germline CDR1 is SQVTM and CDR2 is ANQGSEA. V was clipped by 5 bases and J by 1 base, with 14 bases between them. This CDR3 has 15 residues. This CDR3 is CSVRLDRQNTGELFF. As DNA, the CDR3 is TGCAGCGTTCGTTTAGACAGGCAGAACACCGGGGAGCTGTTTTTT.

The genes are TRBV6-2 or TRBV6-3 and TRBJ2-7; D remains ambiguous. The V end was cut by 4 bases, the J end by 2 bases, with 15 bases between. Germline lookup yields CDR1 MNHEY and CDR2 SVGEGT. This CDR3 is 15 amino acids long. The CDR3 nucleotides are TGTGCCAGCAGTTCCACGTCTCTAGGGCCCTACGAGCAGTACTTC. It encodes CASSSTSLGPYEQYF.

In this sample, this clonotype turned up many times. This chain joins TRBV2 and TRBJ1-4, with 8 positions matching TRBD1. The CDR3 is 13 amino acids. Germline CDR1 SNHLY, CDR2 FYNNEI. Trimming took 9 bases from V and 8 from J; bases not matched to a gene: 8. CDR3 DNA sequence: TGTGCCAGAGAAGGACAGGGAGGAGAAAAACTGTTTTTT. Translation gives CAREGQGGEKLFF.